The T cell receptor (beta chain) described here comes from a study of blood T cell repertoires in COVID-19. Study details: Sources were T cells, B-cell-depleted T cells, or PBMCs; the material itself was cDNA or gDNA.

This clone was seen more than once but under ten times. Some clones are missing from TCRdb's copy, which holds only in-frame ones; the method was immunoSEQ multiplex PCR. The sample lists roughly 410,000 clones, over 75% occurring once. The CDR3 has 13 residues. The V gene lost 2 bases and the J gene lost 2 bases, with 6 bases spanning the gap. Germline CDR1 reads ENHRY; CDR2 reads SYGVKD. The sequenced material came from peripheral blood. The TCR comes from a woman aged 55-75 years with COVID-19, enrolled during active disease. The rearrangement uses TRBV10-3 and TRBJ2-5, with D possibly matching TRBD2 (6 bases). Here the CDR3 reads CAISEAGQETQYF. The CDR3 DNA follows: TGTGCCATCAGTGAGGCGGGACAAGAGACCCAGTACTTC.